These 21 T cell receptor beta chains were all obtained from the same sample, sequenced in a study of PD-1 blockade in classical Hodgkin lymphoma. Libraries were prepared by immunoSEQ multiplex PCR; TCRdb keeps only in-frame clonotypes and omits some of them. Of 66,000 or so clones in the sample, about 64% were seen once. Brentuximab vedotin exposure varied among the patients, all of whom had relapsed after autologous stem cell transplantation. Sequenced material: peripheral blood mononuclear cells (PBMCs), taken before the second cycle of nivolumab. The receptors derive from a human donor with classical Hodgkin lymphoma.

The chain recombines TRBV5-6 with TRBJ2-2; D is undetermined. The CDR3 extends over 12 amino acids. V shed 4 bases and J shed 8 bases, with 9 bases lying between them. CDR1 and CDR2 from the germline V gene are SGHDT and YYEEEE. The CDR3 DNA is TGTGCCAGCAGCCCCTCACAGGGGGAGCTGTTTTTT. Encoded protein: CASSPSQGELFF.

The rearrangement links TRBV9 to TRBJ2-7, with TRBD1 matching over 9 bases. V shed 4 bases, J shed 7 bases, and the junction held 12 bases outside the gene matches. The germline gives CDR1 SGDLS, CDR2 YYNGEE. The CDR3 covers 15 residues. The CDR3 DNA reads TGTGCCAGCAGCCCCCACAGCCACAGGGGGCGGGAGCAGTACTTC. Protein: CASSPHSHRGREQYF.

This clone was recorded a few times. This chain connects TRBV9 to TRBJ1-1, with unresolved D. From germline, CDR1 is SGDLS and CDR2 YYNGEE. The CDR3 consists of 13 residues. The V gene lost 1 base and the J gene lost 1 base, with 5 bases spanning the gap. CDR3 bases: TGTGCCAGCAGCGTACAAGCGAACACTGAAGCTTTCTTT. This sequence encodes CASSVQANTEAFF. Using reference TRBV9 and TRBJ1-1 for the parts outside the CDR3, the full variable domain is DSGVTQTPKHLITATGQRVTLRCSPRSGDLSVYWYQQSLDQGLQFLIQYYNGEERAKGNILERFSAQQFPDLHSELNLSSLELGDSALYFCASSVQANTEAFFGQGTRLTVV.

The rearrangement uses TRBV6-5 and TRBJ1-1; 10 bases are shared with TRBD1. The V and J ends lost 10 bases and 4 bases, in that order; junction bases with no gene match: 6. CDR3 length: 13 residues. Germline V gene lookup returns CDR1 MNHEY and CDR2 SVGAGI. The CDR3 nucleotides are TGTGCCACCAAAGGGGACAGGGGCACTGAAGCTTTCTTT. It encodes CATKGDRGTEAFF.

The chain couples TRBV6-1 to TRBJ1-4; D uncertain. The V gene lost 7 bases and the J gene lost 8 bases, with 14 bases spanning the gap. This CDR3 comprises 13 residues. Germline V gene data show CDR1 as MNHNS and CDR2 as SASEGT. CDR3 loop: CASTDTLREKLFF. In DNA form, the CDR3 reads TGTGCCAGCACCGACACCTTGAGGGAAAAACTGTTTTTT.

This clone turned up a few times. This sequence joins TRBV19 and TRBJ2-1; TRBD2 might be the D (5 bases). The CDR3 totals 13 residues. Trimming stripped 5 bases from V and 6 bases from J, with 11 bases between. Germline V gives CDR1 LNHDA, CDR2 SQIVND (reference sequence). The CDR3, as DNA: TGTGCCAGTAGTGACTACTGGCGCAATGAGCAGTTCTTC. Its protein product is CASSDYWRNEQFF.

This rearrangement joins TRBV19 to TRBJ2-7, with TRBD1 as a possible D gene (6 bases). The CDR3 has 14 amino acids. CDR1 is LNHDA, CDR2 SQIVND, per germline (reference sequence). Between the trimmed V and J ends, which lost 7 bases and 1 base, there was a span of 14 bases. This CDR3 reads CASKAEGHSYEQYF. DNA for the CDR3: TGTGCCAGTAAGGCAGAGGGACATTCCTACGAGCAGTACTTC. Complete variable domain (other parts from reference TRBV19 and TRBJ2-7): DGGITQSPKYLFRKEGQNVTLSCEQNLNHDAMYWYRQDPGQGLRLIYYSQIVNDFQKGDIAEGYSVSREKKESFPLTVTSAQKNPTAFYLCASKAEGHSYEQYFGPGTRLTVT.

V gene TRBV7-9 combines with J gene TRBJ1-2; D is undetermined. The germline V and J ends were trimmed by 4 bases and 4 bases, with 7 bases remaining between them. Germline values: CDR1 SEHNR, CDR2 FQNEAQ (reference sequence). The CDR3 runs to 12 residues. In DNA form, the CDR3 reads TGTGCCAGCAGCTCTGAGGGCTATGGCTACACCTTC. Translated, it gives CASSSEGYGYTF.

The gene calls are TRBV7-2 and TRBJ1-4; a weak D match, TRBD1 (6 bases). Germline values: CDR1 SGHTA, CDR2 FQGNSA. The CDR3 has 19 residues. Trimming shortened V by 5 bases and J by 0 bases, and 22 bases separated the two germline ends. Here the CDR3 reads CASSESTRQVFATNEKLFF. The CDR3 bases are TGTGCCAGCAGCGAATCCACGAGACAGGTCTTTGCAACTAATGAAAAACTGTTTTTT.

The chain recombines TRBV19 with TRBJ1-5; 7 nucleotides line up with TRBD1. Looked up from germline, CDR1 is LNHDA and CDR2 is SQIVND (reference sequence). CDR3 length: 13 residues. The V and J ends lost 4 bases and 5 bases, in that order; junction bases with no gene match: 2. CDR3 in DNA: TGTGCCAGTAGTACGACAGGGTATCAGCCCCAGCATTTT. Protein sequence: CASSTTGYQPQHF.

The V gene is TRBV19, the J gene TRBJ1-1, with D maybe TRBD1 (5 bases). CDR3 size: 13 residues. With 3 bases removed from V and 4 bases from J, the gap between germline ends came to 9 bases. The germline V gene has CDR1 LNHDA and CDR2 SQIVND (reference sequence). DNA for the CDR3: TGTGCCAGTAGTATTGGGGCGGGCACTGAAGCTTTCTTT. Protein: CASSIGAGTEAFF.

The chain has TRBV5-6 and TRBJ2-3; TRBD2 matches 9 bases. The CDR3 sequence is 13 residues long. With V trimmed by 1 base and J by 6 bases, 0 bases remained unmatched. The germline CDR1 and CDR2 sequences are SGHDT and YYEEEE. CDR3 bases: TGTGCCAGCAGCTTGCTAGCGGGGGATACGCAGTATTTT. Amino acid sequence: CASSLLAGDTQYF.

The chain uses TRBV7-9 and TRBJ2-1; D not resolved. CDR1 and CDR2 from the germline V gene are SEHNR and FQNEAQ (reference sequence). V was cut by 1 base and J by 2 bases, with 6 bases left in between. The CDR3 runs to 14 residues. In nucleotides, the CDR3 is TGTGCCAGCAGCTTAGAAAGTACCTACAATGAGCAGTTCTTC. Translated, it gives CASSLESTYNEQFF.

V usage is TRBV11-2 and J usage is TRBJ2-1, with TRBD1 as a possible D gene (5 bases). Germline V gene sequence: CDR1 SGHAT, CDR2 FQNNGV. The CDR3 runs 14 residues. Trimming cost V 2 bases and J 3 bases, with 8 bases left between them. The CDR3 here is CASSLPGFYNEQFF. The CDR3 DNA follows: TGTGCCAGCAGCTTACCAGGGTTCTACAATGAGCAGTTCTTC.

V gene TRBV29-1 combines with J gene TRBJ1-2, with 7 bases that match TRBD1. Germline lookup yields CDR1 SQVTM and CDR2 ANQGSEA. V trimming: 5 bases; J trimming: 4 bases; junction bases outside the gene matches: 4. The CDR3 loop spans 12 amino acids. This CDR3 is CSVTTGTYGYTF. CDR3 DNA: TGCAGCGTTACGACAGGGACCTATGGCTACACCTTC. Together with reference TRBV29-1 and TRBJ1-2, the CDR3 gives the full variable domain: SAVISQKPSRDICQRGTSLTIQCQVDSQVTMMFWYRQQPGQSLTLIATANQGSEATYESGFVIDKFPISRPNLTFSTLTVSNMSPEDSSIYLCSVTTGTYGYTFGSGTRLTVV.

This chain connects TRBV7-3 to TRBJ2-3, with D possibly being TRBD1 (6 bases). V lost 3 bases and J 2 bases, leaving 9 bases between the germline ends. In germline, CDR1 is SGHTA, CDR2 FQGTGA. CDR3 length equals 14 residues. This CDR3 is CASSFQGFTDTQYF. CDR3 in DNA: TGTGCCAGCAGCTTTCAGGGGTTCACAGATACGCAGTATTTT.

The chain has TRBV19 and TRBJ2-1; 10 bases match TRBD2. The V and J ends lost 3 bases and 9 bases, in that order; junction bases with no gene match: 8. The CDR3 contains 15 residues. CDR1 is LNHDA and CDR2 is SQIVND in the germline V gene (reference sequence). DNA for the CDR3: TGTGCCAGTAGTATCGAAGGGCTAGCGGGGGTTGAGCAGTTCTTC. Encoded protein: CASSIEGLAGVEQFF.

The chain recombines TRBV6-5 with TRBJ2-7, with 8 bases aligning to TRBD1. With 6 bases clipped from V and 2 bases from J, the junction kept 6 bases outside the gene matches. This CDR3 is built from 14 residues. Germline V gives CDR1 MNHEY, CDR2 SVGAGI. The CDR3 DNA reads as TGTGCCAGCAGCAGTCCGGGACAGGCCTACGAGCAGTACTTC. As protein: CASSSPGQAYEQYF.

This rearrangement joins TRBV15 to TRBJ2-1; possibly TRBD2 for D (6 bases). The germline V gene encodes CDR1 LNHNV and CDR2 YYDKDF (reference sequence). The CDR3 runs to 16 residues. V lost 3 bases to trimming and J lost 4 bases, with 16 bases between them. The CDR3 protein is CATSRVKLADYNEQFF. The CDR3 DNA follows: TGTGCCACCAGCAGGGTCAAACTAGCAGATTACAATGAGCAGTTCTTC.

The gene calls are TRBV6-6 and TRBJ2-7; the match to TRBD1 covers 8 bases. Germline assignment: CDR1 MNHNY and CDR2 SVGAGI (reference sequence). J was trimmed by 6 bases and V by 2 bases; bases with no gene match: 6. This CDR3 has 14 residues. Here the CDR3 DNA reads TGTGCCAGCAGTTACGGGGCAGGGGGCGGCGAGCAGTACTTC. This codes for CASSYGAGGGEQYF.

The chain combines TRBV25-1 with TRBJ1-1; TRBD1 aligns across 7 bases. Trimming removed 7 bases from V and 5 bases from J; junction bases left unmatched: 7. This CDR3 has 13 amino acids. Germline assignment: CDR1 MGHDK and CDR2 SYGVNS. The CDR3 reads CASTRAGGTEAFF. DNA for the CDR3: TGTGCCAGCACTCGGGCAGGGGGAACTGAAGCTTTCTTT.